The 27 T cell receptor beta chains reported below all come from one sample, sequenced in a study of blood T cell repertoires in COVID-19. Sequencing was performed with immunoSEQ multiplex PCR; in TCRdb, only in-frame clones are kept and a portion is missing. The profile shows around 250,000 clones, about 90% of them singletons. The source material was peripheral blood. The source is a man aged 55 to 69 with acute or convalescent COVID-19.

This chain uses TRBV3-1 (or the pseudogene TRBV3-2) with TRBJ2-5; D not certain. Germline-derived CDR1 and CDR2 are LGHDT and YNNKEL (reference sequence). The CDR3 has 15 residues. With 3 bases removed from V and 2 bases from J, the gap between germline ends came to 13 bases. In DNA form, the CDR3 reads TGTGCCAGCAGCCAGCAAGACAACCTACAAGAGACCCAGTACTTC. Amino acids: CASSQQDNLQETQYF.

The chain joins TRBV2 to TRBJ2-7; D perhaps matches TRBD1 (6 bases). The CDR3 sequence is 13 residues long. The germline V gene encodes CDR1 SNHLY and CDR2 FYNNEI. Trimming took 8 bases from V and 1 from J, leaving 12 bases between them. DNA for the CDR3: TGTGCCAGCCAAGCGGACAGTTCCTACGAGCAGTACTTC. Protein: CASQADSSYEQYF. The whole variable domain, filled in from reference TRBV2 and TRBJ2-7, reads EPEVTQTPSHQVTQMGQEVILRCVPISNHLYFYWYRQILGQKVEFLVSFYNNEISEKSEIFDDQFSVERPDGSNFTLKIRSTKLEDSAMYFCASQADSSYEQYFGPGTRLTVT.

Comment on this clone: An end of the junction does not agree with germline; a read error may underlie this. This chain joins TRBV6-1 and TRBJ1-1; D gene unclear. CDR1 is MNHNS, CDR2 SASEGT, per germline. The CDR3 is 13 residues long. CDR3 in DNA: TGTGCCAGCGGTGAGGCCCTGAACACTGAAGCTTTCTTT. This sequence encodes CASGEALNTEAFF.

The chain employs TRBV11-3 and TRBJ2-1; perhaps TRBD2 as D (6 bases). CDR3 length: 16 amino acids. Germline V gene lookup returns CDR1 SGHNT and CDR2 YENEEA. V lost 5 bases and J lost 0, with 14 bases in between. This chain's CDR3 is CASSPRDLSSYNEQFF. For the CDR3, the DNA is TGTGCCAGCAGCCCTAGGGACTTGAGCTCCTACAATGAGCAGTTCTTC.

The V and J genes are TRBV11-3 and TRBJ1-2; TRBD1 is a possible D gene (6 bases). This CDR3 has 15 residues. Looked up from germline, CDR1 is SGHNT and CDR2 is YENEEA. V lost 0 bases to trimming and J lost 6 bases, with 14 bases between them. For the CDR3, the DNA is TGTGCCAGCAGCTTAGACTCAACAGGGCGGGATGGCTACACCTTC. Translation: CASSLDSTGRDGYTF.

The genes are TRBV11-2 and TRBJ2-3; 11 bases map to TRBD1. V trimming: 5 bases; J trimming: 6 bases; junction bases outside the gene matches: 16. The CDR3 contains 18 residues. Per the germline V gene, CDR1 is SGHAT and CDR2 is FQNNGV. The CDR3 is CASSGAGQGAEKKDTQYF. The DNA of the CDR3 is TGTGCCAGCAGCGGGGCCGGACAGGGGGCAGAGAAGAAGGATACGCAGTATTTT.

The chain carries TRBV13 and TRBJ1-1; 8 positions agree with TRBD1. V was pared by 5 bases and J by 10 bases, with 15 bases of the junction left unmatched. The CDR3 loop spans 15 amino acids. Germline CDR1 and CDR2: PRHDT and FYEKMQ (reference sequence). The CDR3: CASSPGQALRIGAFF. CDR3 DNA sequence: TGTGCCAGCAGCCCGGGACAGGCCTTAAGGATAGGAGCTTTCTTT.

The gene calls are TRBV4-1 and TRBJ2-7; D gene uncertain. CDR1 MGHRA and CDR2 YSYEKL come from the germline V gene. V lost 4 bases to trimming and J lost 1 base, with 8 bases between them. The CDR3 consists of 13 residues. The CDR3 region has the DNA TGCGCCAGCAGCCGTGCCCGGTCCTACGAGCAGTACTTC. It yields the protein CASSRARSYEQYF.

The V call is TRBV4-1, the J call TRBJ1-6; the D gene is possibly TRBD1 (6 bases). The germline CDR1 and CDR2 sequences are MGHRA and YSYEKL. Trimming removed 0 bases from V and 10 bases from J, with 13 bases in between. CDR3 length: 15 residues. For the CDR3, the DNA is TGCGCCAGCAGCCAAGATCTTGACAGGAACTCACCCCTCCACTTT. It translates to CASSQDLDRNSPLHF.

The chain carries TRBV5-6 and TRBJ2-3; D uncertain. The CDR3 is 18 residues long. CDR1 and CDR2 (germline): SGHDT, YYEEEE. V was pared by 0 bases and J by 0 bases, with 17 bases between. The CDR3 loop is CASSLDSFYSASTDTQYF. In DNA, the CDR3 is TGTGCCAGCAGCTTGGACAGTTTTTACTCTGCTAGCACAGATACGCAGTATTTT.

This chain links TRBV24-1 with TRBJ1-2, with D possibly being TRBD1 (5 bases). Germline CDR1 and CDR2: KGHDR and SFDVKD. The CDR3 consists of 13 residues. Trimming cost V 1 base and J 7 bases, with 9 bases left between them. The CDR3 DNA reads TGTGCCACCAGTGATTTTTCAGGGTCTGGCTACACCTTC. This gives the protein CATSDFSGSGYTF.

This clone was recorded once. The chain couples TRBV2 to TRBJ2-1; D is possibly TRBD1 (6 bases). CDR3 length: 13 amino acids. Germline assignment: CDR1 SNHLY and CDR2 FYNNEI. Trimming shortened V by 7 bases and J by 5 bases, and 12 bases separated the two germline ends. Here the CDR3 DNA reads TGTGCCAGCACCGGGACATTAAACAATGAGCAGTTCTTC. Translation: CASTGTLNNEQFF. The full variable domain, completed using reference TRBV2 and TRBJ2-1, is EPEVTQTPSHQVTQMGQEVILRCVPISNHLYFYWYRQILGQKVEFLVSFYNNEISEKSEIFDDQFSVERPDGSNFTLKIRSTKLEDSAMYFCASTGTLNNEQFFGPGTRLTVL.

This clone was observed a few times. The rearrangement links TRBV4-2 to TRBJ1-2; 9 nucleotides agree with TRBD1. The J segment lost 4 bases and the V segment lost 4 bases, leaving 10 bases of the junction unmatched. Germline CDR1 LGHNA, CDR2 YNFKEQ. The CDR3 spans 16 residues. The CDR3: CASSPLGDREFYGYTF. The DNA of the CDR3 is TGTGCCAGCAGCCCATTAGGGGACAGGGAGTTCTATGGCTACACCTTC.

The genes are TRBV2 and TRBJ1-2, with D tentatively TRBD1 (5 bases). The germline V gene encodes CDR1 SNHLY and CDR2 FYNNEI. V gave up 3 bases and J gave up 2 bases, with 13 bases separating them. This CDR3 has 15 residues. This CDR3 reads CASSDEWAGNYGYTF. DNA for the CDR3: TGTGCCAGCAGTGACGAATGGGCAGGGAACTATGGCTACACCTTC.

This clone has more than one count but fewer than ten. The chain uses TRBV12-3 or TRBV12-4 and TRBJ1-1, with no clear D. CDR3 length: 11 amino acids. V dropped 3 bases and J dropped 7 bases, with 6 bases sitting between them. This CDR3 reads CASSLAGEAFF. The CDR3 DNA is TGTGCCAGCAGTTTGGCTGGTGAAGCTTTCTTT.

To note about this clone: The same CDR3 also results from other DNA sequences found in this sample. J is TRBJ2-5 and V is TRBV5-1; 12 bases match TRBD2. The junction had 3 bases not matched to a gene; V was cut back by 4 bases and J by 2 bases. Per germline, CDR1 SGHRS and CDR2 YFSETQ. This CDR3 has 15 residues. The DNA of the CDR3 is TGCGCCAGCAGCCCTGGGACTAGCGGGCAAGAGACCCAGTACTTC. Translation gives CASSPGTSGQETQYF.

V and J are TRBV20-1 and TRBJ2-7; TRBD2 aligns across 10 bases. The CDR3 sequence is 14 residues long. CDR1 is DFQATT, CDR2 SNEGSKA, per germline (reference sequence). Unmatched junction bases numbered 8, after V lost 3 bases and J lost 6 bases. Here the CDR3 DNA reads TGCAGTGCTAGTAGGCTAGCGGGAGTGTCCGAGCAGTACTTC. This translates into CSASRLAGVSEQYF.

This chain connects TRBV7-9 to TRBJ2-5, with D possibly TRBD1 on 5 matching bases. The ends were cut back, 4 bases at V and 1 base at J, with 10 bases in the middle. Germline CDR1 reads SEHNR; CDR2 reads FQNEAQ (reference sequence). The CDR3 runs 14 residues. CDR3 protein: CASSSLTAQETQYF. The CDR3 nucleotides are TGTGCCAGCAGCTCCCTGACAGCCCAAGAGACCCAGTACTTC.

Here the CDR3 reads CASSLGGLAGVRDHNEQFF. The CDR3 DNA sequence: TGCGCCAGCAGCTTGGGGGGACTAGCGGGAGTCCGCGATCACAATGAGCAGTTCTTC. The chain combines TRBV5-1 with TRBJ2-1, with TRBD2 matching 14 bases. V gave up 0 bases and J gave up 5 bases; unmatched junction bases: 10. CDR3 length: 19 residues. Germline V gene lookup returns CDR1 SGHRS and CDR2 YFSETQ.

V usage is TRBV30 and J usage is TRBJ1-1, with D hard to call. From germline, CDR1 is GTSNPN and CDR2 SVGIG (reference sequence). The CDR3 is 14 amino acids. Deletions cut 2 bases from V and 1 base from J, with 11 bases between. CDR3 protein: CAWSPGTRNTEAFF. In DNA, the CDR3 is TGTGCCTGGAGTCCAGGTACGCGGAACACTGAAGCTTTCTTT.

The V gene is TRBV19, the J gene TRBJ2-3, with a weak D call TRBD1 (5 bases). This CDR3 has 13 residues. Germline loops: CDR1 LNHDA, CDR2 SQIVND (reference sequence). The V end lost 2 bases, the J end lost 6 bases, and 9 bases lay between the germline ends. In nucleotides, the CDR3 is TGTGCCAGTAGTATATCAGGGATGGATACGCAGTATTTT. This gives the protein CASSISGMDTQYF.

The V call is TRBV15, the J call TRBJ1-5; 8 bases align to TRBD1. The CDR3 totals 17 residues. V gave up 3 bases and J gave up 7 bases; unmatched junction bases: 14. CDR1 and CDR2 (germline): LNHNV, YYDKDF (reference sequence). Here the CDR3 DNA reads TGTGCCACCAGCAGCCTACTCTTACAGGGGGTAGGGCAGCCCCAGCATTTT. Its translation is CATSSLLLQGVGQPQHF.

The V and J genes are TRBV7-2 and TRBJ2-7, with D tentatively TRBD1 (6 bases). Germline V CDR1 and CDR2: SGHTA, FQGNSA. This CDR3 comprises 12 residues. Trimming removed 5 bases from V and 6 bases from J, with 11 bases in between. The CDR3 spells CASSLGTTEQYF. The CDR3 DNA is TGTGCCAGCAGCCTAGGGACAACCGAGCAGTACTTC.

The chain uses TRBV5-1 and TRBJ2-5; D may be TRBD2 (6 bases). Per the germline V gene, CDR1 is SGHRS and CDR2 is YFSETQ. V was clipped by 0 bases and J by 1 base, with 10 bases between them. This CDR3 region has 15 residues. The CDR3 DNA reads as TGCGCCAGCAGCTTGGCGGGAGCCCTCCAAGAGACCCAGTACTTC. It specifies CASSLAGALQETQYF.

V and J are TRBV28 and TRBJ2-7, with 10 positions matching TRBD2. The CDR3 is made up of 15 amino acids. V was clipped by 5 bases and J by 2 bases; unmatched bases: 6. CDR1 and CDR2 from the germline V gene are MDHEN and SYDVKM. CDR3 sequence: CASSQQAGGTYEQYF. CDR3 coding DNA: TGTGCCAGCAGTCAACAAGCGGGAGGGACCTACGAGCAGTACTTC.

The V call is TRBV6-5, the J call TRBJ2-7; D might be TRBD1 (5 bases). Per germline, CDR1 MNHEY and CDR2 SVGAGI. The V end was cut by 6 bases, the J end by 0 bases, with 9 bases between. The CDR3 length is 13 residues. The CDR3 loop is CASRPRVSYEQYF. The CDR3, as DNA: TGTGCCAGCAGGCCCAGGGTCTCCTACGAGCAGTACTTC.

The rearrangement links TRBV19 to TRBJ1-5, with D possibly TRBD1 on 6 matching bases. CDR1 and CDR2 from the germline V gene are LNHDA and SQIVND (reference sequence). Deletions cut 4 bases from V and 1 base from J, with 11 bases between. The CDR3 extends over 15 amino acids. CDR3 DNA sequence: TGTGCCAGTAGTACACAGGGTTGGAGCAATCAGCCCCAGCATTTT. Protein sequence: CASSTQGWSNQPQHF.